The 22 T cell receptor beta chains listed next were all sequenced from one sample in a study of T cells in Graves' hyperthyroidism and ophthalmopathy. Regions amplified from RNA transcripts were the TCR beta CDR3 regions. First-round RT-PCR of the TCR CDR3 relied on the HTBI primer set. Each CDR3 protein is one row after TCRdb ran MiXCR on the multiplex PCR reads. Here the sample spans under 400,000 distinct CDR3 sequences, roughly 15% being singletons. The sample consisted of blood. The receptors were gathered from a man aged 25 to 45 with Graves' hyperthyroidism.

The chain combines TRBV19 with TRBJ1-4; 7 bases are shared with TRBD1. Per germline, CDR1 LNHDA and CDR2 SQIVND (reference sequence). After removal of 5 bases from V and 8 bases from J, the junction contained 11 bases not matched to a gene. This CDR3 has 15 amino acids. CDR3 protein: CASSRVRGSREKLFF. CDR3 DNA: TGTGCCAGTAGTCGGGTCAGGGGGAGTCGGGAAAAACTGTTTTTT.

This clonotype was observed a handful of times. A read error may produce the germline difference seen at one junction end. The chain combines TRBV5-5 with TRBJ2-5; the D gene is possibly TRBD2 (5 bases). This CDR3 comprises 13 residues. CDR1 is SGHKS and CDR2 is YYEKEE in the germline V gene (reference sequence). The CDR3 sequence: CAGSLYGEETQYF. The CDR3 bases are TGTGCCGGCAGCTTGTACGGGGAAGAGACCCAGTACTTC.

This clonotype was recorded a few times. J is TRBJ2-1 and V is TRBV27; D is unclear. There are 15 residues in the CDR3. Trimming pared 7 bases from V and 2 bases from J, leaving 15 bases between. Germline lookup yields CDR1 MNHEY and CDR2 SMNVEV (reference sequence). CDR3 sequence reads: CASTPSWGTYNEQFF. The DNA for the CDR3 is TGTGCCAGCACCCCCTCTTGGGGAACCTACAATGAGCAGTTCTTC.

This clonotype was recorded a few times. The chain couples TRBV11-2 to TRBJ1-3, with D uncertain. Trimming shortened V by 8 bases and J by 0 bases, and 11 bases separated the two germline ends. Germline-derived CDR1 and CDR2 are SGHAT and FQNNGV. CDR3 length equals 14 residues. The CDR3 sequence is CASLRGSSGNTIYF. DNA of the CDR3: TGTGCCAGCCTCCGGGGAAGCTCTGGAAACACCATATATTTT.

The rearrangement uses TRBV7-2 and TRBJ2-7, with D possibly called TRBD1 or TRBD2 (5 bases each). Trimming left V 6 bases short and J 4 bases short, with 19 bases between. The CDR3 spans 15 residues. Per the germline V gene, CDR1 is SGHTA and CDR2 is FQGNSA. CDR3 coding DNA: TGTGCCAGCAGTCAAGCCGGGACCCTCCGGTACGAGCAGTACTTC. Translating gives CASSQAGTLRYEQYF.

This clonotype was seen once. A much larger clone differs from this one at a single base, so this may be a read error. The rearrangement uses TRBV2 and TRBJ2-2; D might be TRBD2 (6 bases). The CDR3 extends over 16 amino acids. The germline CDR1 and CDR2 sequences are SNHLY and FYNNEI. CDR3 in amino acids: CASILSLAQNTRELFF. CDR3 nucleotides: TGTGCCAGCATTTTGTCTCTAGCGCAGAACACCAGGGAGCTGTTTTTT.

This clonotype was found many times. This chain joins TRBV12-3 or TRBV12-4 and TRBJ2-5; D is possibly TRBD1 (5 bases). Trimming shortened V by 3 bases and J by 2 bases, and 7 bases separated the two germline ends. CDR3 length: 13 residues. The chain's CDR3 is CASSFDRQETQYF. Written as DNA, the CDR3 is TGTGCCAGCAGTTTCGACAGACAAGAGACCCAGTACTTC.

This clonotype occurred many times. V and J are TRBV20-1 and TRBJ2-7; a possible D gene is TRBD2 (5 bases). V lost 4 bases and J lost 0, with 13 bases in between. Germline CDR1 reads DFQATT; CDR2 reads SNEGSKA (reference sequence). The CDR3 covers 14 residues. CDR3 sequence reads: CSAIAGLSSYEQYF. CDR3 sequence (DNA): TGCAGTGCTATAGCCGGACTCAGCTCCTACGAGCAGTACTTC.

This clonotype was detected many times. V usage is TRBV5-1 and J usage is TRBJ2-7, with 10 bases matching TRBD1. The CDR3 extends over 16 amino acids. CDR1 and CDR2 from the germline V gene are SGHRS and YFSETQ. J lost 9 bases, V lost 4 bases, and 16 bases had no gene match. Here the CDR3 reads CASSDGTGVFLRGQYF. Here the CDR3 DNA reads TGCGCCAGCAGCGACGGGACAGGGGTATTCCTCAGGGGGCAGTACTTC.

This clonotype appeared many times. The chain links TRBV10-3 to TRBJ2-3; 12 bases match TRBD2. In germline, CDR1 is ENHRY, CDR2 SYGVKD. This CDR3 spans 15 amino acids. V was pared by 5 bases and J by 4 bases, with 4 bases of the junction left unmatched. The CDR3 region has the DNA TGTGCCATCAGTACGACTAGCGGGAGCGCAGATACGCAGTATTTT. The encoded protein is CAISTTSGSADTQYF.

This clonotype was recorded at least ten times. This chain uses TRBV7-8 with TRBJ2-7; tentatively, D is TRBD1 (5 bases). Germline V gene data show CDR1 as SGHVS and CDR2 as FQNEAQ. Trimming pared 6 bases from V and 2 bases from J, leaving 14 bases between. The CDR3 covers 14 residues. DNA for the CDR3: TGTGCCAGCAGTTTACGACAGATCACCTACGAGCAGTACTTC. Protein sequence: CASSLRQITYEQYF.

This clonotype has a count of ten or more. The chain links TRBV11-2 to TRBJ1-6; tentative D call: TRBD1 (6 bases). CDR3 length: 12 amino acids. V lost 10 bases to trimming and J lost 8 bases, with 12 bases between them. Germline loops: CDR1 SGHAT, CDR2 FQNNGV. CDR3 DNA: TGTGCCATCCAAGGGGGGCATTCACCCCTCCACTTT. Translation gives CAIQGGHSPLHF.

A few counts support this clonotype. This chain connects TRBV5-8 to TRBJ2-5; TRBD1 matches at 8 bases. The trim removed 3 bases at V and 5 bases at J, leaving 9 bases unmatched. Germline assignment: CDR1 SGHTS and CDR2 YDEGEE. The CDR3 sequence is 15 residues long. The CDR3 bases are TGTGCCAGCAGCTCAAACACAGGGGGAACGGAGACCCAGTACTTC. This encodes CASSSNTGGTETQYF.

This clonotype was recorded a few times. The chain recombines TRBV19 with TRBJ2-2; 14 nucleotides agree with TRBD2. CDR3 length: 16 residues. Looked up from germline, CDR1 is LNHDA and CDR2 is SQIVND (reference sequence). V lost 5 bases, J lost 6 bases, and 5 bases stayed unmatched. The CDR3 loop is CASSPGLAGVAGELFF. The DNA of the CDR3 is TGTGCCAGTAGTCCGGGACTAGCGGGAGTAGCCGGGGAGCTGTTTTTT.

This clonotype has ten or more counts. The V call is TRBV12-3 or TRBV12-4, the J call TRBJ1-2; D is perhaps TRBD1 (5 bases). The CDR3 runs to 15 residues. Between the trimmed V and J ends, which lost 4 bases and 8 bases, there was a span of 20 bases. The CDR3 coding sequence is TGTGCCAGCAGTTCACTAGGGACGTCCTATATGGGCTACACCTTC. It codes for CASSSLGTSYMGYTF.

This clonotype was found a few times. The chain joins TRBV14 to TRBJ2-6; D remains unclear. Trimming left V 1 base short and J 1 base short, with 2 bases between. This CDR3 is 14 amino acids long. Per the germline V gene, CDR1 is SGHDN and CDR2 is FVKESK. CDR3 in DNA: TGTGCCAGCAGCCAAGGGTCTGGGGCCAACGTCCTGACTTTC. It is translated as CASSQGSGANVLTF.

This chain links TRBV14 with TRBJ1-5; a weak D match, TRBD1 (5 bases). The germline CDR1 and CDR2 sequences are SGHDN and FVKESK. The V end was cut by 4 bases, the J end by 6 bases, with 13 bases between. This CDR3 comprises 14 residues. DNA of the CDR3: TGTGCCAGCAGCCTCAGGGCTCCGGGTCAGCCCCAGCATTTT. Its protein is CASSLRAPGQPQHF.

This clonotype was detected only a few times. The chain is built from TRBV4-1 and TRBJ2-5; D unresolved. The ends were cut back, 0 bases at V and 1 base at J, with 9 bases in the middle. This CDR3 is 15 amino acids long. The germline V gene has CDR1 MGHRA and CDR2 YSYEKL. The CDR3: CASSQEVRVQETQYF. CDR3 nucleotide sequence: TGCGCCAGCAGCCAAGAAGTCCGCGTCCAAGAGACCCAGTACTTC.

This chain joins TRBV30 and TRBJ1-1; D is uncertain. The CDR3 is made up of 12 amino acids. Trimming left V 2 bases short and J 1 base short, with 5 bases between. Germline V gene data show CDR1 as GTSNPN and CDR2 as SVGIG (reference sequence). The CDR3 nucleotides are TGTGCCTGGAGTCCGGAGAACACTGAAGCTTTCTTT. Encoded protein: CAWSPENTEAFF.

There are a few counts of this clonotype. This chain connects TRBV9 to TRBJ2-1; no firm D call. Germline CDR1 and CDR2: SGDLS and YYNGEE. The V gene lost 4 bases and the J gene lost 8 bases, with 10 bases spanning the gap. This CDR3 is 12 amino acids long. CDR3 nucleotides: TGTGCCAGCAGCCCAAGGCGAGATGAGCAGTTCTTC. It translates to CASSPRRDEQFF.

This clonotype was seen ten or more times. The chain recombines TRBV30 with TRBJ2-7; perhaps TRBD1 as D (6 bases). This CDR3 spans 13 amino acids. The V end lost 2 bases, the J end lost 5 bases, and 13 bases lay between the germline ends. Germline values: CDR1 GTSNPN, CDR2 SVGIG (reference sequence). In nucleotides, the CDR3 is TGTGCCTGGAGTCCTACAGGGCTCGACGAGCAGTACTTC. Translating it yields CAWSPTGLDEQYF.

This clonotype was seen at least ten times. This chain connects TRBV7-8 to TRBJ1-2, with no clear D. Germline lookup yields CDR1 SGHVS and CDR2 FQNEAQ. This CDR3 is 13 amino acids long. V was cut by 4 bases and J by 3 bases, with 9 bases left in between. The CDR3 loop reads CASSYPGHYGYTF. Written as DNA, the CDR3 is TGTGCCAGCAGCTACCCAGGTCACTATGGCTACACCTTC. The whole variable domain, filled in from reference TRBV7-8 and TRBJ1-2, reads GAGVSQSPRYKVAKRGQDVALRCDPISGHVSLFWYQQALGQGPEFLTYFQNEAQLDKSGLPSDRFFAERPEGSVSTLKIQRTQQEDSAVYLCASSYPGHYGYTFGSGTRLTVV.